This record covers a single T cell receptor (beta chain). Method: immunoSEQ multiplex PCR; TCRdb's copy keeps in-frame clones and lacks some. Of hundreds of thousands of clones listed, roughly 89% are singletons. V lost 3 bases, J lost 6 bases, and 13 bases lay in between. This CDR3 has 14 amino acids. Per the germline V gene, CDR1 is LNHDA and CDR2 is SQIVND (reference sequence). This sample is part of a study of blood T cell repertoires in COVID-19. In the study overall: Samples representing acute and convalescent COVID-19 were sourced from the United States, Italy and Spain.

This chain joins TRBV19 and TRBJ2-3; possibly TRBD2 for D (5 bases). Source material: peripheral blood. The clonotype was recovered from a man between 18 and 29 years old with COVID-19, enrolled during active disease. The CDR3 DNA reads TGTGCCAGTAGTATGTGGGGAGCCAGGGATACGCAGTATTTT. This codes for CASSMWGARDTQYF.